This T cell receptor (beta chain) was sequenced in a study of T cell clones after liver transplantation. Study context: In this trial, immunosuppression withdrawal was attempted within 2 years of liver transplant. Third-party-reactive TCRbeta sequences from pre-transplant mixed lymphocyte reactions served as antigen-independent comparators. Standard immunosuppression, with no induction, continued until 12-24 months after transplant.

Per germline, CDR1 SQVTM and CDR2 ANQGSEA. This CDR3 is built from 12 residues. Sequencing was performed with immunoSEQ multiplex PCR; in TCRdb, only in-frame clones are kept and a portion is missing. This sample carries around 75,000 clones, 80% to 85% of them seen once, and the ten largest clones take 2.1%. Material: CD4+ T cells from blood, obtained around 50 months after liver transplant. This clonotype originated in a human patient who received a liver transplant. The T cells may partly be graft donor cells. V gene TRBV29-1 combines with J gene TRBJ2-3; TRBD2 agrees at 7 bases. CDR3 protein: CSRGDSTDTQYF. In DNA form, the CDR3 reads TGCAGTCGGGGGGATAGCACAGATACGCAGTATTTT.